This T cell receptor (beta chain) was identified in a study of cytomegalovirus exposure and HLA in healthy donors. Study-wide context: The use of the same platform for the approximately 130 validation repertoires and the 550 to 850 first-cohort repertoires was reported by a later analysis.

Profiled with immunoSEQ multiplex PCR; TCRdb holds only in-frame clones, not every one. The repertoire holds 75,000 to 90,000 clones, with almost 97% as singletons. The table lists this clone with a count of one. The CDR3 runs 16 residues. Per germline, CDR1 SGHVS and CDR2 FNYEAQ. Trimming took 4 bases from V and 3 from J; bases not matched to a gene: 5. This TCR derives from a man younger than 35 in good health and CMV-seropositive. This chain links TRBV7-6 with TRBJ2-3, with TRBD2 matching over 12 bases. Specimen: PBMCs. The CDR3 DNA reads TGTGCCAGCAGCTCCGATGGACTAGCGGGAACAGATACGCAGTATTTT. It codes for CASSSDGLAGTDTQYF.